Below are 23 T cell receptor beta chains sequenced from a single sample in a study of regulatory T cells in long-lasting Graves disease. Time point specified: persistent/refractory GD, antithyroid drugs over 5 years with positive TRAb. PBMC-derived RNA was used for the TCR library. Combining iRepertoire HTBI primers with Arm-PCR of CDR3 regions, the authors built TCR beta libraries. TCRdb itself ran the multiplex PCR reads through MiXCR, one entry per CDR3 protein. The sample records around 460,000 distinct CDR3 sequences, approximately 23% being singletons. The sample here was peripheral blood mononuclear cells (PBMCs), taken when the disease was refractory, from a patient treated with antithyroid drugs. The receptor set was obtained from a female donor with Graves disease.

The table lists this clonotype with many counts. V usage is TRBV24-1 and J usage is TRBJ1-4; the D gene is possibly TRBD1 (5 bases). The CDR3 length is 16 residues. Germline-derived CDR1 and CDR2 are KGHDR and SFDVKD. V was clipped by 4 bases and J by 5 bases, with 16 bases between them. CDR3 loop: CATSDPTVLGNEKLFF. CDR3 coding DNA: TGTGCCACCAGTGACCCGACAGTGTTGGGAAATGAAAAACTGTTTTTT.

As for this clonotype: A clone one base away is much larger, so this may be a read error. This chain links TRBV30 with TRBJ1-4; D unclear. Trimming shortened V by 5 bases and J by 3 bases, and 10 bases separated the two germline ends. Germline CDR1 is GTSNPN and CDR2 is SVGIG (reference sequence). CDR3 length equals 13 residues. CDR3 DNA sequence: TGTGCCTGGGGGTGGCAGCCTAATGAAAAACTGTTTTTT. Protein: CAWGWQPNEKLFF.

The table lists this clonotype with many counts. DNA for the CDR3: TGTGCCAGCAGCATCGGGACTGACTACGAGCAGTACTTC. Encoded protein: CASSIGTDYEQYF. This rearrangement joins TRBV6-1 to TRBJ2-7; the D gene is possibly TRBD2 (6 bases). The CDR3 covers 13 residues. V was trimmed by 6 bases and J by 3 bases, leaving 12 bases between them. CDR1 is MNHNS and CDR2 is SASEGT in the germline V gene.

There are many counts of this clonotype. CDR3 region: CATTDLYTGELFF. DNA for the CDR3: TGTGCCACCACGGACCTTTACACCGGGGAGCTGTTTTTT. The J gene is TRBJ2-2, the V gene TRBV12-3 or TRBV12-4; no clear D gene. The CDR3 length is 13 residues. V shed 10 bases and J shed 3 bases, with 12 bases lying between them.

This clonotype has ten or more counts. The V call is TRBV20-1, the J call TRBJ1-6; 9 bases align to TRBD1. Germline CDR1 DFQATT, CDR2 SNEGSKA (reference sequence). The V and J ends lost 0 bases and 9 bases, in that order; junction bases with no gene match: 9. The CDR3 has 16 amino acids. For the CDR3, the DNA is TGCAGTGCTAGAGAAGGTTACCAGACAGGGGGTTCACCCCTCCACTTT. Its translation is CSAREGYQTGGSPLHF.

In regard to this clonotype: This may come from a read error, since a much larger clone is one base off. This sequence joins TRBV7-2 and TRBJ2-5; 9 nucleotides agree with TRBD2. The CDR3 length is 17 residues. After removal of 1 base from V and 3 bases from J, the junction contained 9 bases not matched to a gene. The V gene's germline CDR1 is SGHTA and CDR2 FQGNSA. The CDR3 here is CASSLGASGVLEETQYF. The CDR3 coding sequence is TGTGCCAGCAGCTTAGGGGCTAGCGGGGTTTTGGAAGAGACCCAGTACTTC. Looking up the rest from reference TRBV7-2 and TRBJ2-5 gives the full variable domain: GAGVSQSPSNKVTEKGKDVELRCDPISGHTALYWYRQSLGQGLEFLIYFQGNSAPDKSGLPSDRFSAERTGGSVSTLTIQRTQQEDSAVYLCASSLGASGVLEETQYFGPGTRLLVL.

Ten or more counts support this clonotype. The rearrangement joins TRBV20-1 to TRBJ2-5, with D unclear. Between the trimmed V and J ends, which lost 4 bases and 1 base, there was a span of 10 bases. The CDR3 has 13 amino acids. The germline V gene encodes CDR1 DFQATT and CDR2 SNEGSKA (reference sequence). The CDR3 is CSAMLALQETQYF. As DNA, the CDR3 is TGCAGTGCTATGCTTGCCCTCCAAGAGACCCAGTACTTC.

This clonotype was seen more than once but under ten times. The chain employs TRBV5-6 and TRBJ2-2, with 14 bases aligning to TRBD2. The trim removed 4 bases at V and 3 bases at J, leaving 5 bases unmatched. The CDR3 spans 17 residues. Germline CDR1 reads SGHDT; CDR2 reads YYEEEE. The CDR3 region has the DNA TGTGCCAGCAGCCTTGGGACTAGCGGGGGTTACACCGGGGAGCTGTTTTTT. Translated: CASSLGTSGGYTGELFF.

This clonotype was seen a handful of times. This chain connects TRBV3-1 to TRBJ1-3; D call uncertain. Trimming took 0 bases from V and 0 from J, leaving 6 bases between them. The length of the CDR3 is 15 residues. CDR1 is LGHDT, CDR2 YNNKEL, per germline (reference sequence). The CDR3 DNA reads as TGTGCCAGCAGCCAAGATACAGTCTCTGGAAACACCATATATTTT. This translates into CASSQDTVSGNTIYF.

The V gene is TRBV19, the J gene TRBJ1-1; D unclear. From germline, CDR1 is LNHDA and CDR2 SQIVND (reference sequence). This CDR3 is built from 14 residues. V was cut by 5 bases and J by 6 bases, with 16 bases left in between. CDR3 coding DNA: TGTGCCAGTAGTCCTAATACTCGACGGCCTGAAGCTTTCTTT. Its protein is CASSPNTRRPEAFF.

This clonotype was seen ten or more times. The V call is TRBV6-5, the J call TRBJ1-6, with D unclear. Germline V gene data show CDR1 as MNHEY and CDR2 as SVGAGI. Trimming took off 0 bases at V and 12 bases at J, with 12 bases between the two ends. The CDR3 runs to 14 residues. CDR3 DNA sequence: TGTGCCAGCAGTTACTCTTATTCCTCAGGACCCCTCCACTTT. Its translation: CASSYSYSSGPLHF.

The chain carries TRBV7-2 and TRBJ1-2; 7 nucleotides line up with TRBD1. Germline-derived CDR1 and CDR2 are SGHTA and FQGNSA. J gave up 7 bases and V 4 bases, and 6 bases lay outside the gene matches. This CDR3 has 13 residues. CDR3 protein: CASSSPDRVGYTF. The CDR3 DNA reads TGTGCCAGCAGCTCACCTGACAGGGTTGGCTACACCTTC.

This rearrangement joins TRBV12-3 or TRBV12-4 to TRBJ1-3; D call uncertain. The CDR3 spans 12 residues. The ends were cut back, 5 bases at V and 6 bases at J, with 8 bases in the middle. The CDR3 loop is CASSRGKNTIYF. The CDR3 DNA is TGTGCCAGCAGTCGGGGTAAAAACACCATATATTTT.

In its sample, this clonotype was seen many times. The genes are TRBV7-3 and TRBJ1-1, with D hard to call. Trimming pared 6 bases from V and 7 bases from J, leaving 21 bases between. The CDR3 runs to 15 residues. Per the germline V gene, CDR1 is SGHTA and CDR2 is FQGTGA. The CDR3, as DNA: TGTGCCAGCAGGTCCCTGCCATGGGGTGAAGATGAAGCTTTCTTT. Protein product: CASRSLPWGEDEAFF.

The chain links TRBV9 to TRBJ1-5; TRBD1 is a possible D gene (6 bases). Trimming pared 3 bases from V and 4 bases from J, leaving 8 bases between. The CDR3 runs to 13 residues. In germline, CDR1 is SGDLS, CDR2 YYNGEE. The CDR3 DNA sequence: TGTGCCAGCAGCGACGGACAGAATCAGCCCCAGCATTTT. This translates into CASSDGQNQPQHF.

Ten or more counts support this clonotype. V and J are TRBV6-5 and TRBJ2-2; D is ambiguous. Germline V gives CDR1 MNHEY, CDR2 SVGAGI. The germline V and J ends were trimmed by 0 bases and 4 bases, with 6 bases remaining between them. The CDR3 contains 14 residues. CDR3 sequence reads: CASSYSTSTGELFF. The DNA for the CDR3 is TGTGCCAGCAGTTACTCGACCTCCACCGGGGAGCTGTTTTTT.

V gene TRBV6-1 combines with J gene TRBJ2-7; TRBD2 matches at 14 bases. Germline assignment: CDR1 MNHNS and CDR2 SASEGT. V lost 6 bases to trimming and J lost 7 bases; unmatched junction nucleotides: 14. This CDR3 contains 17 residues. The CDR3 reads CASSPDPGLAGEREQYF. The CDR3 DNA sequence: TGTGCCAGCAGCCCAGACCCGGGACTAGCGGGAGAACGAGAGCAGTACTTC.

This clonotype was seen more than once but under ten times. The chain couples TRBV7-2 to TRBJ2-5; 12 positions match TRBD1. The CDR3 is 17 residues long. Germline V gives CDR1 SGHTA, CDR2 FQGNSA. With 0 bases clipped from V and 7 bases from J, the junction kept 9 bases outside the gene matches. This CDR3 reads CASSLATRDRGPGTQYF. The CDR3 DNA follows: TGTGCCAGCAGCTTAGCCACCCGGGACAGGGGGCCGGGGACCCAGTACTTC.

This clonotype occurred many times. This CDR3 is CASSRRAAPHRNLYEQYF. The CDR3 nucleotides are TGTGCCAGCAGTCGGAGGGCGGCGCCGCACAGGAATCTATACGAGCAGTACTTC. J is TRBJ2-7 and V is TRBV27; TRBD2 might be the D (6 bases). This CDR3 comprises 18 residues. Trimming pared 5 bases from V and 4 bases from J, leaving 27 bases between. Germline V gives CDR1 MNHEY, CDR2 SMNVEV (reference sequence).

The V and J genes are TRBV3-1 and TRBJ2-7, with 7 nucleotides matching TRBD1. Germline-derived CDR1 and CDR2 are LGHDT and YNNKEL (reference sequence). The CDR3 runs to 15 residues. Unmatched junction bases numbered 2, after V lost 0 bases and J lost 0 bases. CDR3 region: CASSQDRGPSYEQYF. CDR3 DNA sequence: TGTGCCAGCAGCCAAGATAGGGGGCCCTCCTACGAGCAGTACTTC.

In its sample, this clonotype was seen many times. The rearrangement uses TRBV12-3 or TRBV12-4 and TRBJ1-5; 7 nucleotides agree with TRBD1. The CDR3 extends over 14 amino acids. Trimming at V came to 5 bases and at J to 7 bases, leaving 8 bases not matched to a gene. CDR3 nucleotide sequence: TGTGCCAGCAGTGGCGGGGCAGGGGGACAGCCCCAGCATTTT. It translates to CASSGGAGGQPQHF.

The sample holds many counts of this clonotype. The genes are TRBV14 and TRBJ1-1; no clear D. The germline gives CDR1 SGHDN, CDR2 FVKESK. V lost 3 bases and J lost 1, with 9 bases in between. This CDR3 region has 14 residues. The CDR3 reads CASSQQTRNTEAFF. In DNA form, the CDR3 reads TGTGCCAGCAGCCAGCAGACTAGGAACACTGAAGCTTTCTTT.

The chain carries TRBV9 and TRBJ2-7, with 10 positions matching TRBD2. Per germline, CDR1 SGDLS and CDR2 YYNGEE. This CDR3 is 16 amino acids long. V shed 0 bases, J shed 2 bases, and the junction held 5 bases outside the gene matches. CDR3 DNA: TGTGCCAGCAGCGTAGAGTCTAGCGGGGGAACCTACGAGCAGTACTTC. Translation gives CASSVESSGGTYEQYF. The whole variable domain, filled in from reference TRBV9 and TRBJ2-7, reads DSGVTQTPKHLITATGQRVTLRCSPRSGDLSVYWYQQSLDQGLQFLIQYYNGEERAKGNILERFSAQQFPDLHSELNLSSLELGDSALYFCASSVESSGGTYEQYFGPGTRLTVT.